This T cell receptor (beta chain) was sequenced during a study of blood T cell repertoires in COVID-19. Repertoires were generated with immunoSEQ multiplex PCR, while TCRdb's copy carries only in-frame clones and drops some. Among about 150,000 clones listed, approximately 90% were seen once. Germline V CDR1 and CDR2: LNHDA, SQIVND (reference sequence). This CDR3 comprises 13 residues. V was clipped by 1 base and J by 7 bases, with 10 bases between them. The receptor comes from a man aged 55-75 years with active or convalescent COVID-19. The sequenced material came from peripheral blood. The V gene is TRBV19, the J gene TRBJ1-1, with D hard to call. As DNA, the CDR3 is TGTGCCAGTAGTATAGTAATAACTGGTGAAGCTTTCTTT. As protein: CASSIVITGEAFF. Full variable domain (missing parts from reference TRBV19 and TRBJ1-1): DGGITQSPKYLFRKEGQNVTLSCEQNLNHDAMYWYRQDPGQGLRLIYYSQIVNDFQKGDIAEGYSVSREKKESFPLTVTSAQKNPTAFYLCASSIVITGEAFFGQGTRLTVV.